The rows below give T cell receptor beta chains drawn from one sample of a study of T-cell reconstitution after alpha-beta-depleted transplantation in children. One entry per CDR3 protein results from TCRdb running MiXCR on the PCR reads. The table lists 800,000 to 1,000,000 distinct CDR3 sequences, about 26% of them singletons. The sample consisted of PBMCs, mostly from graft donor cells, taken 360 days after TCRalphabeta/CD19-depleted stem cell transplant. The source is a boy less than two years old who had a stem cell transplant for SCID, so the T cells may come from the graft donor. Both conserved end residues are part of each CDR3. The order of the fields is clone size, V gene, D gene, CDR3 protein. The D gene is left open where the match is weak. Size values are once, few and many counts, or a class for expanded clones, and some rows have none.

size: few; V: TRBV27; D: .; CDR3: CASSDNLPYNEQFF
size: few; V: TRBV20-1; D: .; CDR3: CSASRQRPEGDTQYF
size: .; V: TRBV12-3/TRBV12-4; D: .; CDR3: CASSLKASETQYF
size: .; V: TRBV5-1; D: .; CDR3: CASSAHLHTDTQYF
size: many; V: TRBV7-9; D: TRBD1; CDR3: CASSPGTAEAFF
size: .; V: TRBV9; D: TRBD1; CDR3: CASSVSLTLGGSEGYTEAFF
size: .; V: TRBV7-2; D: .; CDR3: CASSLNRANTGELFF
size: few; V: TRBV10-3; D: .; CDR3: CAISESGYRGFAEQYF
size: few; V: TRBV20-1; D: .; CDR3: CSAIEIGEHTDTQYF
size: .; V: TRBV7-9; D: TRBD2; CDR3: CASSGSGGSTDTQYF
size: .; V: TRBV12-3/TRBV12-4; D: .; CDR3: CASSSSWTPMGEKLFF
size: .; V: TRBV5-5; D: .; CDR3: CASGNFVLTDTQYF
size: .; V: TRBV4-1; D: TRBD1; CDR3: CASSLWTGPYGYTF
size: .; V: TRBV20-1; D: .; CDR3: CSASLDEKLFF
size: few; V: TRBV5-6; D: .; CDR3: CASSLADWRAYGYTF
size: .; V: TRBV4-2; D: TRBD2; CDR3: CASSHGLAGSSYEQYF
size: .; V: TRBV29-1; D: TRBD1; CDR3: CSVLIRDRRDEQYF
size: .; V: TRBV4-1; D: .; CDR3: CASSQQGGIYEQYF
size: .; V: TRBV2; D: .; CDR3: CASRTSDRAYNSPLHF
size: .; V: TRBV5-1; D: .; CDR3: CASSPDFETDGSSAFF
size: .; V: TRBV5-1; D: .; CDR3: CASSLTPPGANVLTF
size: .; V: TRBV20-1; D: .; CDR3: CSATTLRPYTDTQYF
size: few; V: TRBV6-2/TRBV6-3; D: TRBD1; CDR3: CASSQDRAPGANVLTF
size: .; V: TRBV9; D: TRBD2; CDR3: CASSPRSGGLKTSTDTQYF
size: .; V: TRBV21-1; D: .; CDR3: CASALGQPHQPQHF
size: few; V: TRBV4-3; D: .; CDR3: CASSQVLAFPGELFF
size: few; V: TRBV28; D: .; CDR3: CASSFQQGGTGELFF
size: .; V: TRBV20-1; D: TRBD2; CDR3: CSALAGLATDTQYF
size: .; V: TRBV12-5; D: .; CDR3: CASGLDADESYNEQFF
size: few; V: TRBV3-1; D: TRBD1; CDR3: CASSPRGQRQFF
size: .; V: TRBV20-1; D: .; CDR3: CSAGTSFSTDTQYF
size: many; V: TRBV12-3/TRBV12-4; D: .; CDR3: CASSPWLSNTGELFF
size: .; V: TRBV12-3/TRBV12-4; D: TRBD1; CDR3: CASSLSGGNSPLHF
size: .; V: TRBV20-1; D: TRBD2; CDR3: CSARLAGRTDTQYF
size: .; V: TRBV5-1; D: TRBD1; CDR3: CASGQGDASYEQYF
size: .; V: TRBV20-1; D: TRBD1; CDR3: CSARAQGAWDYGYTF
size: .; V: TRBV28; D: TRBD1; CDR3: CASEGTGRLTQYF
size: few; V: TRBV9; D: .; CDR3: CASSGWSSYNEQFF
size: few; V: TRBV5-1; D: TRBD1; CDR3: CASSLEVRGDTEAFF
size: few; V: TRBV4-1; D: TRBD2; CDR3: CASSQDRLAGTYEQYF
size: few; V: TRBV6-2/TRBV6-3; D: .; CDR3: CASSPIDRRTDTQYF
size: few; V: TRBV6-5; D: .; CDR3: CASRVPGAEAFF
size: few; V: TRBV15; D: .; CDR3: CATSRDLNSYEQYF
size: .; V: TRBV7-9; D: .; CDR3: CASSLTLGVAFF
size: .; V: TRBV29-1; D: .; CDR3: CSVDEVAQYF